This record looks at one T cell receptor beta chain sequence and its context. This sample stems from a study of siplizumab effects on memory and regulatory T cells. Method: immunoSEQ multiplex PCR; TCRdb's copy keeps in-frame clones and lacks some. The sample shows about 87,000 clones, roughly 87% of them seen only once. There are 13 residues in the CDR3. Trimming removed 7 bases from V and 8 bases from J, with 14 bases in between. Germline assignment: CDR1 LNHDA and CDR2 SQIVND (reference sequence). The TCR sequence derives from a human donor in good health. The chain has TRBV19 and TRBJ2-2, with D perhaps TRBD1 or TRBD2 (6 bases each). The specimen was Tregs sorted from blood. In nucleotides, the CDR3 is TGTGCCAGTACGGGGGCCGTGGGAGGGGAGCTGTTTTTT. Translating gives CASTGAVGGELFF. Looking up the rest from reference TRBV19 and TRBJ2-2 gives the full variable domain: DGGITQSPKYLFRKEGQNVTLSCEQNLNHDAMYWYRQDPGQGLRLIYYSQIVNDFQKGDIAEGYSVSREKKESFPLTVTSAQKNPTAFYLCASTGAVGGELFFGEGSRLTVL.